Shown below are 20 T cell receptor beta chains from a single sample sequenced in a study of CD8 T cells in ankylosing spondylitis. Study-level points and caveats: One TCR beta motif, made up of roughly eight highly homologous variants, appeared characteristic of ankylosing spondylitis blood.

TCRdb called the 5' RACE reads again in MiXCR, with one record for every CDR3 protein. The sample records about 500,000 distinct CDR3 sequences, about 13% being singletons. Their antigens are not known. The source material was blood, either unsorted or a sorted T cell fraction (not recorded which). These TCRs come from a male donor with ankylosing spondylitis.

V and J are TRBV20-1 and TRBJ2-7; TRBD2 agrees at 8 bases. This CDR3 is built from 15 residues. Germline V CDR1 and CDR2: DFQATT, SNEGSKA (reference sequence). The junction had 4 bases not matched to a gene; V was cut back by 0 bases and J by 0 bases. Here the CDR3 reads CSAREGSGSSYEQYV. Here the CDR3 DNA reads TGCAGTGCTAGAGAAGGAAGCGGGAGCTCCTACGAGCAGTACGTC.

This chain's CDR3 is CASSSRQGAYEQYV. The CDR3 DNA is TGTGCCAGCAGCTCCAGACAGGGGGCCTACGAGCAGTACGTC. The genes are TRBV7-9 and TRBJ2-7, with TRBD1 matching over 9 bases. V trimming: 4 bases; J trimming: 2 bases; junction bases outside the gene matches: 3. Germline-derived CDR1 and CDR2 are SEHNR and FQNEAQ (reference sequence). CDR3 length equals 14 residues.

This clonotype has a count of ten or more. The gene calls are TRBV28 and TRBJ1-2; D might be TRBD1 (6 bases). The germline V and J ends were trimmed by 2 bases and 2 bases, with 9 bases remaining between them. Germline values: CDR1 MDHEN, CDR2 SYDVKM. CDR3 length: 14 amino acids. In DNA, the CDR3 is TGTGCCAGCAGTTTAATAGGGGGGAACTATGGCTACACCTTC. This sequence encodes CASSLIGGNYGYTF.

The chain links TRBV11-3 to TRBJ2-7; perhaps TRBD2 as D (5 bases). Germline CDR1 and CDR2: SGHNT and YENEEA. V was pared by 2 bases and J by 0 bases, with 8 bases between. This CDR3 spans 14 amino acids. The CDR3 sequence is CASSLKGSSYEQYV. The CDR3, as DNA: TGTGCCAGCAGCTTAAAAGGGAGCTCCTACGAGCAGTACGTC.

V and J are TRBV11-2 and TRBJ2-1, with D tentatively TRBD2 (6 bases). Trimming removed 1 base at V and 7 bases at J, with 14 bases between. Germline V lookup: CDR1 SGHAT, CDR2 FQNNGV. The CDR3 spans 15 residues. CDR3 DNA sequence: TGTGCCAGCAGCTTAGGAGTCGGGAGAGGTAATGAGCAGTTCTTC. This translates into CASSLGVGRGNEQFF.

This clonotype was detected only a few times. The chain employs TRBV7-9 and TRBJ1-3; D gene unclear. Looked up from germline, CDR1 is SEHNR and CDR2 is FQNEAQ (reference sequence). V was shortened by 6 bases and J by 0 bases, with 12 bases between the two germline ends. There are 15 residues in the CDR3. This CDR3 is CASRDWNRSGNTIYF. CDR3 in DNA: TGTGCCAGCAGGGACTGGAATCGCTCTGGAAACACCATATATTTT.

This clonotype occurred many times. The chain recombines TRBV29-1 with TRBJ2-7; TRBD1 might be the D (5 bases). The CDR3 has 12 residues. Trimming shortened V by 5 bases and J by 0 bases, and 8 bases separated the two germline ends. The germline gives CDR1 SQVTM, CDR2 ANQGSEA. The CDR3 DNA is TGCAGCGTTAGGACAAACTCCTACGAGCAGTACTTC. Its translation is CSVRTNSYEQYF.

This clonotype came up many times. CDR3: CASSLAANSYNEQFF. The CDR3 DNA sequence: TGCGCCAGCAGCTTGGCCGCGAACTCCTACAATGAGCAGTTCTTC. The chain uses TRBV5-1 and TRBJ2-1; D is unclear. Germline V gives CDR1 SGHRS, CDR2 YFSETQ. Trimming removed 0 bases at V and 0 bases at J, with 7 bases between. The CDR3 covers 15 residues.

This clonotype turned up a few times. V and J are TRBV25-1 and TRBJ2-3; 8 positions agree with TRBD1. The CDR3 runs to 12 residues. V shed 6 bases, J shed 6 bases, and the junction held 2 bases outside the gene matches. The germline CDR1 and CDR2 sequences are MGHDK and SYGVNS. The CDR3 region is CASRGQADTQYF. The CDR3 DNA reads as TGTGCCAGCAGGGGACAGGCCGATACGCAGTATTTT.

This clonotype came up many times. This sequence joins TRBV5-1 and TRBJ2-1; no clear D gene. Germline V gene lookup returns CDR1 SGHRS and CDR2 YFSETQ. V lost 0 bases and J 8 bases, leaving 3 bases between the germline ends. The CDR3 consists of 11 residues. The CDR3 protein is CASSLEYEQFF. Written as DNA, the CDR3 is TGCGCCAGCAGCTTGGAGTATGAGCAGTTCTTC. Based on the CDR3 plus reference TRBV5-1 and TRBJ2-1, the full variable domain is KAGVTQTPRYLIKTRGQQVTLSCSPISGHRSVSWYQQTPGQGLQFLFEYFSETQRNKGNFPGRFSGRQFSNSRSEMNVSTLELGDSALYLCASSLEYEQFFGPGTRLTVL.

The chain is built from TRBV29-1 and TRBJ2-5; D unresolved. Germline CDR1 SQVTM, CDR2 ANQGSEA. This CDR3 is built from 12 residues. V lost 7 bases and J lost 3, with 12 bases in between. CDR3 residues: CSASFAEETQYF. CDR3 DNA: TGCAGCGCCTCTTTCGCAGAAGAGACCCAGTACTTC.

This clonotype showed up just a few times. This chain joins TRBV6-1 and TRBJ2-1, with a weak D call TRBD1 (6 bases). V was clipped by 5 bases and J by 1 base, with 12 bases between them. The CDR3 covers 15 residues. CDR1 is MNHNS, CDR2 SASEGT, per germline. CDR3 in DNA: TGTGCCAGCAGTCCGACAGGAAGGTCCTACAATGAGCAGTTCTTC. Translation gives CASSPTGRSYNEQFF.

The rearrangement joins TRBV10-3 to TRBJ2-1; D is perhaps TRBD2 (5 bases). Trimming took off 2 bases at V and 5 bases at J, with 13 bases between the two ends. Germline V gene lookup returns CDR1 ENHRY and CDR2 SYGVKD. The CDR3 is made up of 15 amino acids. The CDR3 nucleotides are TGTGCCATCAGTGAGGTTAACGGGAACCACAATGAGCAGTTCTTC. This translates into CAISEVNGNHNEQFF.

The rearrangement links TRBV6-1 to TRBJ1-4; D remains ambiguous. Germline V CDR1 and CDR2: MNHNS, SASEGT. Trimming removed 1 base from V and 5 bases from J, with 11 bases in between. The CDR3 is made up of 15 amino acids. The CDR3 DNA is TGTGCCAGCAGTGAAGTTCGGGTCGCGAATGAAAAACTGTTTTTT. Its protein is CASSEVRVANEKLFF.

This chain connects TRBV13 to TRBJ2-7, with TRBD1 identical over 7 bases. With V trimmed by 3 bases and J by 0 bases, 11 bases remained unmatched. Germline V gene sequence: CDR1 PRHDT, CDR2 FYEKMQ (reference sequence). The length of the CDR3 is 17 residues. The CDR3 loop reads CASSFPMTGMGSYEQYF. CDR3 nucleotide sequence: TGTGCCAGCAGCTTCCCCATGACAGGGATGGGCTCCTACGAGCAGTACTTC.

This clonotype was seen only a few times. The chain uses TRBV29-1 and TRBJ2-2; 7 bases map to TRBD2. Germline V gene sequence: CDR1 SQVTM, CDR2 ANQGSEA. With 6 bases clipped from V and 4 bases from J, the junction kept 11 bases outside the gene matches. This CDR3 is 15 amino acids long. The CDR3 region has the DNA TGCAGCGTGGCTACAGGACTAGTTGGCACCGGGGAGCTGTTTTTT. Its translation is CSVATGLVGTGELFF.

The table lists this clonotype with many counts. The J gene is TRBJ2-2, the V gene TRBV12-3 or TRBV12-4; 7 nucleotides agree with TRBD2. The length of the CDR3 is 14 residues. V lost 8 bases, J lost 7 bases, and 10 bases stayed unmatched. CDR3 residues: CASVNGGYGGELFF. The CDR3 DNA is TGTGCCAGCGTAAACGGGGGGTATGGCGGGGAGCTGTTTTTT.

Ten or more counts support this clonotype. The chain's CDR3 is CASSLSLNEQYV. CDR3 coding DNA: TGTGCCAGCAGCTTATCTTTAAACGAGCAGTACGTC. The J gene is TRBJ2-7, the V gene TRBV7-9; D is uncertain. This CDR3 has 12 amino acids. The V gene's germline CDR1 is SEHNR and CDR2 FQNEAQ (reference sequence). Trimming stripped 2 bases from V and 5 bases from J, with 7 bases between.

Ten or more counts support this clonotype. The rearrangement joins TRBV3-1 to TRBJ2-7; 9 bases are a match to TRBD2. Germline CDR1 is LGHDT and CDR2 is YNNKEL (reference sequence). The junction had 12 bases not matched to a gene; V was cut back by 0 bases and J by 6 bases. This CDR3 spans 17 amino acids. Here the CDR3 reads CASSQETGLAVNGEQYF. As DNA, the CDR3 is TGTGCCAGCAGCCAAGAAACGGGACTAGCAGTGAACGGCGAGCAGTACTTC.

This clonotype was counted many times. The V gene is TRBV7-9, the J gene TRBJ2-3; a possible D gene is TRBD2 (5 bases). With 5 bases removed from V and 2 bases from J, the gap between germline ends came to 11 bases. Per germline, CDR1 SEHNR and CDR2 FQNEAQ (reference sequence). This CDR3 has 14 amino acids. The CDR3 loop reads CASSPDYATDTQYF. The CDR3 nucleotides read TGTGCCAGCAGCCCAGACTATGCCACAGATACGCAGTATTTT.